This TCR beta chain originates from a study of T cells in Graves' hyperthyroidism and ophthalmopathy. Using RNA transcripts as the source, TCR beta CDR3 regions were amplified. HTBI primers were used for first-round RT-PCR of the TCR CDR3. From the multiplex PCR reads, TCRdb called clonotypes with MiXCR, one entry per CDR3 protein. The table shows a few hundred thousand distinct CDR3 sequences, with around a quarter occurring only once. CDR3 size: 13 residues. The germline V gene has CDR1 MDHEN and CDR2 SYDVKM. Trimming cost V 7 bases and J 1 base, with 8 bases left between them. This clonotype was counted at least ten times.

The genes are TRBV28 and TRBJ1-5; D is unclear. The sequence was collected from a man over 45 with Graves' hyperthyroidism. Sequencing input: blood. CDR3 loop: CASNPGSNQPQHF. CDR3 DNA sequence: TGTGCCAGCAACCCCGGGAGCAATCAGCCCCAGCATTTT.